The T cell receptor beta chain described here comes from a study of metastatic and nonmetastatic thyroid tumors. Turning to the study itself: Repertoire data that came from the blood and tumor or nodule tissue of malignant and benign thyroid patients were compared.

There were no patients who had received any treatment before thyroid surgery. Per the authors' pipeline: CDR3 was compared across clinicopathological groups, and the resulting differences were used to build a distant-metastasis classifier for papillary thyroid cancer. With MiXCR, TCRdb reprocessed the PCR reads. These V and J calls originate from TCRdb's pipeline instead of the authors' own analysis. The data show 25,000 to 35,000 clones, roughly 30% seen once. Study-wide results and caveats: Significantly higher TCR beta diversity was reportedly seen in malignant thyroid tumors than benign nodules, in blood and tumor.

The V segment lost 3 bases and the J segment 9 bases; nucleotides outside the gene matches: 10. The CDR3 length is 16 residues. CDR1 and CDR2 from the germline V gene are SGHRS and YFSETQ. For this clone: Its antigen is as yet unknown.

Specimen: blood. The rearrangement links TRBV5-1 to TRBJ2-1; 12 nucleotides match TRBD2. The TCR originated in a female donor with papillary thyroid cancer or a benign thyroid nodule (not recorded which). Some clones in this sample may be carry-over from other donors' samples. The DNA for the CDR3 is TGCGCCAGCAGCTACCTAGCGGGAGGGCCTAGGGGTGAGCAGTTCTTC. The encoded protein is CASSYLAGGPRGEQFF.